The clone carrying this T cell receptor (beta chain) was counted a single time. Its cognate antigen is unknown. The entry originates in a study of cytomegalovirus exposure and HLA in healthy donors. The study ran its PCR with 60 Vbeta and 13 Jbeta primers. Some clones are missing from TCRdb's copy, which holds only in-frame ones; the method was immunoSEQ multiplex PCR. The table has approximately 120,000 clones, approximately 80% seen once; the top ten hold less than 2%. Study-wide findings and caveats: It was taken for granted in presence/absence analyses that sequencing depth across donors was roughly uniform. Earlier analysis yielded a pattern in which most TCR beta V segments were productive about 90% or about 30% of the time. Differences between HLA loci emerged in a later analysis of TCR association rates, with DRB1 most and HLA-C fewest.

Trimming removed 8 bases from V and 7 bases from J; junction bases left unmatched: 5. CDR3 length: 13 amino acids. The germline V gene encodes CDR1 MDHEN and CDR2 SYDVKM. The sample comprised PBMCs. The receptor comes from a man in his fifties in good health and CMV-seronegative. The rearrangement links TRBV28 to TRBJ1-6; TRBD1 agrees at 7 bases. The CDR3 loop is CASDRVKNSPLHF. CDR3 nucleotide sequence: TGTGCCAGCGACAGGGTAAAGAATTCACCCCTCCACTTT.